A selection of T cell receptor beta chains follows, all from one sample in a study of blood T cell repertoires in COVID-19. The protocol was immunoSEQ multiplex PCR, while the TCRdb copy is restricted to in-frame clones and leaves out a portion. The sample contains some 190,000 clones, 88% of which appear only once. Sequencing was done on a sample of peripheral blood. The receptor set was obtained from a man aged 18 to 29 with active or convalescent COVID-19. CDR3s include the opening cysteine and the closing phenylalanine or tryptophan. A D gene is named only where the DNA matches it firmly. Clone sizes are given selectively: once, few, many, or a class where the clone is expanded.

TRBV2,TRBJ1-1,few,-,TGTGCCAGCAGGTCGGGACAGAACACTGAAGCTTTCTTT,CASRSGQNTEAFF
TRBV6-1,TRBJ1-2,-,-,TGTGCCAGCAGTGACACAGGGTTCACGTCCTATGGCTACACCTTC,CASSDTGFTSYGYTF
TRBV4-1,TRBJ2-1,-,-,TGCGCCAGCAGCCAAGAATTAGGGGGTGTCGATGAGCAGTTCTTC,CASSQELGGVDEQFF
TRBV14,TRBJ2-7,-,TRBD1,TGTGCCAGCAGCTGGACAGGGGTCGACTCCGAGCAGTACTTC,CASSWTGVDSEQYF
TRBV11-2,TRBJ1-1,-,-,TGTGCCAGCAGCTTCCCAGGGTTCCCTGAAGCTTTCTTT,CASSFPGFPEAFF
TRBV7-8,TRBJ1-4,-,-,TGTGCCAGCAGCTCCCAGGTCAGTAATGAAAAACTGTTTTTT,CASSSQVSNEKLFF
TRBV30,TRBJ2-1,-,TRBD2,TGTGCCTGGAGAACAGTAGCGGGGGGCTCCTACAATGAGCAGTTCTTC,CAWRTVAGGSYNEQFF
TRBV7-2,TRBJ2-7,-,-,TGTGCCAGCAACTTGGGGGGACCCTACGAGCAGTACTTC,CASNLGGPYEQYF
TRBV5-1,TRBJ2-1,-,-,TGCGCCAGCAGCTTGGCCACTTTATACAGCTCCTACAATGAGCAGTTCTTC,CASSLATLYSSYNEQFF
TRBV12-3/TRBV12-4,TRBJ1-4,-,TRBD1,TGTGCCAGCAGTCCCGAGGGGGCTGAAAAACTGTTTTTT,CASSPEGAEKLFF
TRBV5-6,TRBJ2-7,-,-,TGTGCCAGCAGCCTGCCAGGAAATCTTAAATACGAGCAGTACTTC,CASSLPGNLKYEQYF
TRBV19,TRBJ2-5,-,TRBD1,TGTGCCAGTAGCGTATCCAAGGGGGCCAGACAAGAGACCCAGTACTTC,CASSVSKGARQETQYF
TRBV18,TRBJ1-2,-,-,TGTGCCAGCTCACCAACAATTGACAATCGAGGCTACACCTTC,CASSPTIDNRGYTF
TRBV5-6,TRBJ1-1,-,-,TGTGCCAGCAGCTATAGACAGGAGAACACTGAAGCTTTCTTT,CASSYRQENTEAFF
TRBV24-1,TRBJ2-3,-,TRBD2,TGTGCCACCAGTGACTCCGGACTAGCGGGAGTAACAGATACGCAGTATTTT,CATSDSGLAGVTDTQYF
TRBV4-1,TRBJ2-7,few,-,TGCGCCAGCAGCCAAGAACAGGGTGCTCTGGACGAGCAGTACTTC,CASSQEQGALDEQYF
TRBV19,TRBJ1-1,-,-,TGTGCCAGTAGTATGACAAGCCGACAGAACACTGAAGCTTTCTTT,CASSMTSRQNTEAFF
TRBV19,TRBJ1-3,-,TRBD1,TGTGCCAGTAGTATAGTACAGGGGAGCTCTGGAAACACCATATATTTT,CASSIVQGSSGNTIYF
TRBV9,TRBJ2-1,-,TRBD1,TGTGCCAGCAGCGTAAGGACAGGGGGCTACAATGAGCAGTTCTTC,CASSVRTGGYNEQFF
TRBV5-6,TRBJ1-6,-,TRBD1,TGTGCCAGCAGCTTGTTTAAACAGGGGTACTCACCCCTCCACTTT,CASSLFKQGYSPLHF
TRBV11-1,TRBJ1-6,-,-,TGTGCCAGCAGCTTATTCGAGAATTCACCCCTCCACTTT,CASSLFENSPLHF
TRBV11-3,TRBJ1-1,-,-,TGTGCCAGCAGCCTCACAATGAACACTGAAGCTTTCTTT,CASSLTMNTEAFF
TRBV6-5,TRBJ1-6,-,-,TGTGCCAGCGCCCCTGACAGCTCCTATAATTCACCCCTCCACTTT,CASAPDSSYNSPLHF
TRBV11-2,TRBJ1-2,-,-,TGTGCCCCCGGGGAGGGCTACACCTTC,CAPGEGYTF
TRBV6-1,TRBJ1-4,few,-,TGTGCCAGCAGTGAATGGCCAGGCCGATCTAATGAAAAACTGTTTTTT,CASSEWPGRSNEKLFF
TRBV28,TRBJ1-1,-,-,TGTGCCAGCAGTTTAGGGGGGGGCTACATGAACACTGAAGCTTTCTTT,CASSLGGGYMNTEAFF
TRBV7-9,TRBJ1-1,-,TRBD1,TGTGCCAGCAGCTTAGAAGAGACAGGGGTAACTGAAGCTTTCTTT,CASSLEETGVTEAFF
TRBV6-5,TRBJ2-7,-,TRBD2,TGTGCCAGCAGAACCGCGACTAGCGGGAGGTATGAGCAGTACTTC,CASRTATSGRYEQYF
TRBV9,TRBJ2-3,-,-,TGTGCCAGTAGGGGGACTACCCGCACAGATACGCAGTATTTT,CASRGTTRTDTQYF
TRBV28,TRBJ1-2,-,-,TGTGCCAGCAGCCCCGGGGAGGGTAGAAGCGGTGGCTACACCTTC,CASSPGEGRSGGYTF
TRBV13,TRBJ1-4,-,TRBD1,TGTGCCAGCAGCAACCGGGACAGGGCTAATGAAAAACTGTTTTTT,CASSNRDRANEKLFF
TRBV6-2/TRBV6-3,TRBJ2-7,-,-,TGTGCCAGCAGTTACGAAGGGGGAAAGCAGTACTTC,CASSYEGGKQYF
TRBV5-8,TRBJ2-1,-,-,TGTGCCAGCAGCTTGGGGCCTAGCGCAGGCTACAATGAGCAGTTCTTC,CASSLGPSAGYNEQFF
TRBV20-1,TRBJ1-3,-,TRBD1,TGCAGTGCTAGTGCCACCGGGACAGGGATTGGAAACACCATATATTTT,CSASATGTGIGNTIYF
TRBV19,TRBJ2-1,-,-,TGTGCCAGTAGTAGGGCAGGGTGGTACCATGAGCAGTTCTTC,CASSRAGWYHEQFF
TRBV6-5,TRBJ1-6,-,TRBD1,TGTGCCAGCAGTCCTCCAGGGGGTTCACCCCTCCACTTT,CASSPPGGSPLHF
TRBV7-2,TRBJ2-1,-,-,TGTGCCAGCAGCTTAGATTGGCATGAGCAGTTCTTC,CASSLDWHEQFF
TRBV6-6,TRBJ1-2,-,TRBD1,TGTGCCAGCAGCCCCGGACAGGGCGGAGGGCTCTACACCTTC,CASSPGQGGGLYTF
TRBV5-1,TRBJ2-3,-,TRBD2,TGCGCCAGCAGCCAGGGACTACGGGATTTCACAGATACGCAGTATTTT,CASSQGLRDFTDTQYF
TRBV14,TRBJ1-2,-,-,TGTGCCAGCAGCCCGGAGCAGGGCAAAACTCACGGCTACACCTTC,CASSPEQGKTHGYTF
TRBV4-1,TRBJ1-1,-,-,TGCGCCAGCAGCCAAGATAGCCGGCAAAGAAACACTGAAGCTTTCTTT,CASSQDSRQRNTEAFF
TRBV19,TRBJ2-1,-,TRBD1,TGTGCCAGTAGTCCGGGACAGGCATACAATGAGCAGTTCTTC,CASSPGQAYNEQFF
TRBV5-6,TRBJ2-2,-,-,TGTGCCAGCAGCGGGGGGACCGTAACCGGGGAGCTGTTTTTT,CASSGGTVTGELFF
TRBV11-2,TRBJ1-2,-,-,TGTGCCAGCAGCTTAGCCGTAAACTATGGCTACACCTTC,CASSLAVNYGYTF
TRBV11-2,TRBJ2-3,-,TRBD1,TGTGCCAGCAGCTTAGGGGGGACAGAATACACAGATACGCAGTATTTT,CASSLGGTEYTDTQYF
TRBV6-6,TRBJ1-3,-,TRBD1,TGTGCCAGCAGTTACGGGAGGGACAGGGGAAACACCATATATTTT,CASSYGRDRGNTIYF
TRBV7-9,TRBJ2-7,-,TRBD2,TGTGCCAGCAGCTTAATAGCGGGCGAGCAGTACTTC,CASSLIAGEQYF
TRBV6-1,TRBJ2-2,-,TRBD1,TGTGCCAGCAGACGACCCGGACAGGGCACCGGGGAGCTGTTTTTT,CASRRPGQGTGELFF
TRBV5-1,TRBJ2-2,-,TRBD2,TGCGCCAGCAGCCCGGGGACTAGCGGGCTAATAGCGGGGGAGCTGTTTTTT,CASSPGTSGLIAGELFF
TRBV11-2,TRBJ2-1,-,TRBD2,TGTGCCAGCAGCCTAAGCGGGATGGGCTACAATGAGCAGTTCTTC,CASSLSGMGYNEQFF
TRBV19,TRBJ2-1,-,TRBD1,TGTGCCAGTAGTAGCTGGGACAGTTACAATGAGCAGTTCTTC,CASSSWDSYNEQFF
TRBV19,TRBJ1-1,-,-,TGTGCCAGTAGTAGGCAGGGAATGAACACTGAAGCTTTCTTT,CASSRQGMNTEAFF
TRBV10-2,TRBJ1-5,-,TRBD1,TGCGCCAGCAGTGAGCTCGAAACAGGGGTTTCAGGCAATCAGCCCCAGCATTTT,CASSELETGVSGNQPQHF
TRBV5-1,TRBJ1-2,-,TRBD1,TGCGCCAGCAGCTCCGGACAGGGCTATGGCTACACCTTC,CASSSGQGYGYTF